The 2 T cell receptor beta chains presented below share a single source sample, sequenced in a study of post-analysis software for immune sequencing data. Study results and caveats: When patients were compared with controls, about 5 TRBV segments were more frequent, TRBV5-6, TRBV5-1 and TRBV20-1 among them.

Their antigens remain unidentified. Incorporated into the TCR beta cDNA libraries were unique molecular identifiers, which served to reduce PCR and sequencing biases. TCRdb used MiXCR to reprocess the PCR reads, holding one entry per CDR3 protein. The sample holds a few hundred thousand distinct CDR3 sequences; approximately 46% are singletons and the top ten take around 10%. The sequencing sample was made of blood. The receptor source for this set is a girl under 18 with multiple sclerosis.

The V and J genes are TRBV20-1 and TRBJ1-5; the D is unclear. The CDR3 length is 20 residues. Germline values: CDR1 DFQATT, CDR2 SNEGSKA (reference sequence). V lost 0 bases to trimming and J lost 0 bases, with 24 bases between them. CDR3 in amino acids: CSARERSFRRVSISNQPQHF. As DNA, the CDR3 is TGCAGTGCTAGAGAAAGATCCTTTCGTAGGGTTTCCATTAGCAATCAGCCCCAGCATTTT.

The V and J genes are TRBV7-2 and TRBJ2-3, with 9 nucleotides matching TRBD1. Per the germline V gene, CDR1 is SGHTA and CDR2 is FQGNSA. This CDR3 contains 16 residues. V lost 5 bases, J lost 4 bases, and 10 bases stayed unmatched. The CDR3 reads CASSPGQGLLSDTQYF. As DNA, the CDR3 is TGTGCCAGCAGCCCCGGACAGGGGTTGTTATCAGATACGCAGTATTTT.